One sample yielded the 18 T cell receptor beta chains listed below, sequenced in a study of cytomegalovirus exposure and HLA in healthy donors. Use of 60 Vbeta and 13 Jbeta primers characterized the PCR. Libraries were prepared by immunoSEQ multiplex PCR; TCRdb keeps only in-frame clonotypes and omits some of them. The repertoire table contains about 46,000 clones. The sequenced sample was PBMCs. The receptors were sampled from a woman aged 40 to 50 in good health and CMV-seronegative.

The chain carries TRBV18 and TRBJ2-7; possible D gene TRBD1, 6 bases. Germline values: CDR1 KGHSH, CDR2 LQKENI. This CDR3 region has 15 residues. The V end was cut by 3 bases, the J end by 0 bases, with 12 bases between. The CDR3 DNA is TGTGCCAGCTCACCCACGACAGGACACTCCTACGAGCAGTACTTC. This gives the protein CASSPTTGHSYEQYF.

The V gene is TRBV4-2, the J gene TRBJ2-7; D is possibly TRBD1 (6 bases). CDR3 size: 17 residues. The V gene's germline CDR1 is LGHNA and CDR2 YNFKEQ. Trimming removed 0 bases from V and 0 bases from J, with 15 bases in between. This CDR3 reads CASSQEEGRTVSYEQYF. In nucleotides, the CDR3 is TGTGCCAGCAGCCAAGAGGAAGGCAGGACAGTCTCCTACGAGCAGTACTTC.

The rearrangement links TRBV7-9 to TRBJ2-7, with 8 bases fitting TRBD1. Germline V gives CDR1 SEHNR, CDR2 FQNEAQ (reference sequence). The CDR3 consists of 14 residues. V shed 3 bases, J shed 5 bases, and the junction held 6 bases outside the gene matches. CDR3 sequence: CASSFDRGPDEQYF. As DNA, the CDR3 is TGTGCCAGCAGCTTCGACAGGGGTCCAGACGAGCAGTACTTC.

The chain employs TRBV5-3 and TRBJ2-3; D not certain. TRBV5-3 is labeled an ORF, and its function is uncertain. The germline V and J ends were trimmed by 0 bases and 4 bases, with 6 bases remaining between them. The CDR3 consists of 13 residues. This CDR3 reads CARSLEGADTQYF. CDR3 nucleotide sequence: TGTGCCAGAAGCTTGGAAGGAGCAGATACGCAGTATTTT.

The chain is built from TRBV28 and TRBJ2-6, with D hard to call. Trimming cost V 3 bases and J 0 bases, with 6 bases left between them. CDR3 length: 15 residues. CDR1 is MDHEN, CDR2 SYDVKM, per germline. The CDR3 protein is CASSFEHSGANVLTF. The DNA for the CDR3 is TGTGCCAGCAGTTTCGAACACTCTGGGGCCAACGTCCTGACTTTC.

This chain links TRBV5-1 with TRBJ2-6; D is possibly TRBD1 (6 bases). Between the trimmed V and J ends, which lost 0 bases and 0 bases, there was a span of 16 bases. The CDR3 is made up of 19 amino acids. CDR1 is SGHRS, CDR2 YFSETQ, per germline. CDR3 bases: TGCGCCAGCAGCTTGGATCCAGGGGTCGGAAGCTCTGGGGCCAACGTCCTGACTTTC. Translation gives CASSLDPGVGSSGANVLTF.

V and J are TRBV6-5 and TRBJ2-7; a weak D match, TRBD1 (5 bases). The germline gives CDR1 MNHEY, CDR2 SVGAGI. Trimming removed 8 bases at V and 2 bases at J, with 16 bases between. The CDR3 covers 14 residues. CDR3 DNA: TGTGCCAGCGCATTATCGCAGGGTGCCTACGAGCAGTACTTC. Its translation: CASALSQGAYEQYF.

The J gene is TRBJ1-5, the V gene TRBV6-5; D is undetermined. Germline-derived CDR1 and CDR2 are MNHEY and SVGAGI. This CDR3 has 13 residues. V was cut by 5 bases and J by 6 bases, with 11 bases left in between. The CDR3 loop reads CASSKQYTQPQHF. For the CDR3, the DNA is TGTGCCAGCAGTAAACAGTACACTCAGCCCCAGCATTTT.

The chain uses TRBV9 and TRBJ1-2, with 11 bases identical to TRBD1. The J segment lost 1 base and the V segment lost 4 bases, leaving 9 bases of the junction unmatched. The CDR3 covers 17 residues. Germline assignment: CDR1 SGDLS and CDR2 YYNGEE. CDR3 loop: CASSTGQGALLNYGYTF. The CDR3 nucleotides read TGTGCCAGCAGCACTGGACAGGGGGCCCTACTTAACTATGGCTACACCTTC.

The chain is built from TRBV5-1 and TRBJ1-1, with 7 bases identical to TRBD1. CDR1 SGHRS and CDR2 YFSETQ come from the germline V gene. The CDR3 sequence is 14 residues long. J lost 3 bases, V lost 2 bases, and 4 bases had no gene match. As DNA, the CDR3 is TGCGCCAGCAGCTTTCAGGGGGAAGACACTGAAGCTTTCTTT. Translation gives CASSFQGEDTEAFF.

The chain links TRBV7-2 to TRBJ2-7, with TRBD2 identical over 14 bases. The germline V gene has CDR1 SGHTA and CDR2 FQGNSA. CDR3 length equals 15 residues. V lost 5 bases and J lost 5; bases outside the gene matches: 5. CDR3 coding DNA: TGTGCCAGCAGCCCCGGGACTAGCGGGAGTCACGAGCAGTACTTC. It yields the protein CASSPGTSGSHEQYF. The full variable domain, with the rest looked up from reference TRBV7-2 and TRBJ2-7, is GAGVSQSPSNKVTEKGKDVELRCDPISGHTALYWYRQSLGQGLEFLIYFQGNSAPDKSGLPSDRFSAERTGGSVSTLTIQRTQQEDSAVYLCASSPGTSGSHEQYFGPGTRLTVT.

The rearrangement uses TRBV5-5 and TRBJ2-5, with TRBD2 as a possible D gene (6 bases). The CDR3 is 13 amino acids. The germline V and J ends were trimmed by 4 bases and 4 bases, with 11 bases remaining between them. CDR1 is SGHKS and CDR2 is YYEKEE in the germline V gene (reference sequence). Here the CDR3 reads CASSPGDVETQYF. CDR3 nucleotide sequence: TGTGCCAGCAGCCCGGGGGATGTAGAGACCCAGTACTTC.

V gene TRBV6-1 combines with J gene TRBJ2-5; tentatively, D is TRBD2 (5 bases). The J call is uncertain, as TRBJ2-7 better fits the DNA end. There are 16 residues in the CDR3. Per germline, CDR1 MNHNS and CDR2 SASEGT. The CDR3 DNA reads as TGTGCCAGCAGTGAACGGAATGGGAGAGGCTCCTACGAGCAGTACTTC. Residues: CASSERNGRGSYEQYF.

The rearrangement links TRBV4-3 to TRBJ2-5, with a possible D match to TRBD2 (5 bases). The CDR3 spans 17 residues. The germline CDR1 and CDR2 sequences are LGHNA and YSLEER. The germline V and J ends were trimmed by 0 bases and 1 base, with 15 bases remaining between them. The CDR3 region is CASSQDLRVEVQETQYF. CDR3 nucleotides: TGCGCCAGCAGCCAAGATTTGCGGGTAGAAGTCCAAGAGACCCAGTACTTC.

J is TRBJ2-5 and V is TRBV6-6; weak D call: TRBD1 (6 bases). V lost 5 bases and J 3 bases, leaving 13 bases between the germline ends. This CDR3 has 14 residues. Germline V lookup: CDR1 MNHNY, CDR2 SVGAGI (reference sequence). The CDR3 is CASSPLRGKETQYF. CDR3 bases: TGTGCCAGCAGTCCTCTAAGGGGGAAAGAGACCCAGTACTTC.

The gene calls are TRBV18 and TRBJ1-1, with 12 positions matching TRBD1. The CDR3 is made up of 17 amino acids. After removal of 4 bases from V and 3 bases from J, the junction contained 9 bases not matched to a gene. Per the germline V gene, CDR1 is KGHSH and CDR2 is LQKENI. The CDR3 nucleotides are TGTGCCAGCTCACTATCCGGGACAGGGGGCGCCTACACTGAAGCTTTCTTT. Its protein is CASSLSGTGGAYTEAFF.

The J gene is TRBJ2-7, the V gene TRBV27, with 9 nucleotides matching TRBD2. The V gene's germline CDR1 is MNHEY and CDR2 SMNVEV (reference sequence). The trim removed 1 base at V and 5 bases at J, leaving 15 bases unmatched. The CDR3 is 18 amino acids. The CDR3 sequence is CASSLFGTTSGPTHEQYF. The CDR3 DNA sequence: TGTGCCAGCAGTTTATTTGGAACGACTAGCGGTCCTACCCACGAGCAGTACTTC.

V usage is TRBV20-1 and J usage is TRBJ2-1, with a possible D match to TRBD1 (5 bases). From germline, CDR1 is DFQATT and CDR2 SNEGSKA (reference sequence). Trimming cost V 7 bases and J 8 bases, with 12 bases left between them. The CDR3 is 11 amino acids. The CDR3 spells CSVAREDEQFF. The CDR3 region has the DNA TGCAGTGTGGCCAGGGAAGATGAGCAGTTCTTC.